One and the same sample provided the 25 T cell receptor beta chains below, sequenced in a study of identical twins. In TCRdb, the 5' RACE reads were re-called with MiXCR into one record per CDR3 protein. The sample includes around 650,000 distinct CDR3 sequences, 7% to 7.5% of them seen just once. This sample was shared with a second study, whose subject was yellow fever vaccine responses in identical twins.

The sample was PBMCs. The receptors here all came from a woman between 18 and 30 years old in good health.

This clonotype was detected ten times or more. The rearrangement uses TRBV29-1 and TRBJ2-1; D call uncertain. Germline V gene data show CDR1 as SQVTM and CDR2 as ANQGSEA. This CDR3 contains 14 residues. V lost 8 bases, J lost 6 bases, and 20 bases lay in between. DNA for the CDR3: TGCAGCTTACTTGACCCCTCATTGGGCAATGAGCAGTTCTTC. This codes for CSLLDPSLGNEQFF.

This clonotype was seen at least ten times. The J gene is TRBJ2-1, the V gene TRBV11-2; D might be TRBD1 or TRBD2, each matching 5 bases. The CDR3 runs 14 residues. V gave up 1 base and J gave up 9 bases, with 13 bases separating them. The germline V gene encodes CDR1 SGHAT and CDR2 FQNNGV. The CDR3: CASSLGGQGGEQFF. CDR3 coding DNA: TGTGCCAGCAGCTTAGGCGGGCAGGGCGGTGAGCAGTTCTTC.

This clonotype came up a few times. The chain links TRBV25-1 to TRBJ2-4, with unresolved D. Trimming removed 2 bases at V and 6 bases at J, with 5 bases between. Germline lookup yields CDR1 MGHDK and CDR2 SYGVNS. The CDR3 extends over 12 amino acids. CDR3 sequence (DNA): TGTGCCAGCAGTGAAGTGGGAAACATTCAGTACTTC. Residues: CASSEVGNIQYF.

V gene TRBV4-1 combines with J gene TRBJ2-6, with D perhaps matching TRBD2 (7 bases). The CDR3 runs 18 residues. Per the germline V gene, CDR1 is MGHRA and CDR2 is YSYEKL. Trimming pared 1 base from V and 0 bases from J, leaving 13 bases between. The CDR3 DNA reads TGCGCCAGCAGCCAAGGGGGGAGGGGGAGCTCTGGGGCCAACGTCCTGACTTTC. This gives the protein CASSQGGRGSSGANVLTF.

The gene calls are TRBV19 and TRBJ2-5; TRBD1 might be the D (5 bases). Germline V gene data show CDR1 as LNHDA and CDR2 as SQIVND (reference sequence). The CDR3 covers 13 residues. Deletions cut 5 bases from V and 7 bases from J, with 14 bases between. The CDR3 DNA is TGTGCCAGTAGTTCTGGGGCGCATGCGACCCAGTACTTC. It is translated as CASSSGAHATQYF. The entire variable domain, with the rest obtained from reference TRBV19 and TRBJ2-5, is as follows: DGGITQSPKYLFRKEGQNVTLSCEQNLNHDAMYWYRQDPGQGLRLIYYSQIVNDFQKGDIAEGYSVSREKKESFPLTVTSAQKNPTAFYLCASSSGAHATQYFGPGTRLLVL.

In its sample, this clonotype was seen a few times. CDR3 in amino acids: CSASFREGPLAQFF. CDR3 coding DNA: TGCAGTGCTAGTTTCCGGGAGGGCCCTCTAGCGCAGTTCTTC. The chain employs TRBV20-1 and TRBJ2-1; 8 bases are shared with TRBD2. V lost 3 bases to trimming and J lost 12 bases; unmatched junction nucleotides: 13. CDR1 and CDR2 from the germline V gene are DFQATT and SNEGSKA (reference sequence). The CDR3 totals 14 residues.

The V and J genes are TRBV12-3 or TRBV12-4 and TRBJ2-5; maybe TRBD2 (6 bases). The CDR3 has 14 residues. The V end was cut by 6 bases, the J end by 5 bases, with 16 bases between. The CDR3 DNA reads TGTGCCAGCAGCATCGGGAGTTTGGGGGAGACCCAGTACTTC. Translated: CASSIGSLGETQYF.

Many counts were recorded for this clonotype. The chain carries TRBV6-6 and TRBJ2-3; the D is unclear. CDR1 is MNHNY, CDR2 SVGAGI, per germline (reference sequence). This CDR3 is built from 12 residues. The V and J ends lost 6 bases and 4 bases respectively, with 8 bases between them. In nucleotides, the CDR3 is TGTGCCAGCAGCCGCCAGGCAGATACGCAGTATTTT. This translates into CASSRQADTQYF.

This clonotype was detected a few times. The rearrangement joins TRBV20-1 to TRBJ2-1, with TRBD2 as a possible D gene (7 bases). Germline V gene sequence: CDR1 DFQATT, CDR2 SNEGSKA (reference sequence). V was trimmed by 3 bases and J by 7 bases, leaving 25 bases between them. The CDR3 extends over 17 amino acids. CDR3 in amino acids: CSARALKSRGGRNEQFF. As DNA, the CDR3 is TGCAGTGCTAGGGCCCTAAAGTCAAGGGGGGGCCGAAATGAGCAGTTCTTC.

The chain carries TRBV20-1 and TRBJ2-4; TRBD1 matches at 8 bases. CDR1 is DFQATT, CDR2 SNEGSKA, per germline (reference sequence). V shed 6 bases, J shed 3 bases, and the junction held 4 bases outside the gene matches. This CDR3 is 13 amino acids long. CDR3 region: CSAGDRSKNIQYF. The CDR3 nucleotides read TGCAGTGCGGGGGACAGGAGCAAAAACATTCAGTACTTC.

The rearrangement uses TRBV28 and TRBJ1-5; D remains unclear. Germline-derived CDR1 and CDR2 are MDHEN and SYDVKM. The CDR3 spans 16 residues. Trimming took off 6 bases at V and 0 bases at J, with 15 bases between the two ends. The CDR3 spells CASSTNRASSNQPQHF. CDR3 DNA: TGTGCCAGCAGCACTAACCGGGCCTCTAGCAATCAGCCCCAGCATTTT.

The CDR3 region has the DNA TGTGCCAGCAGCTTAGGCGTAACAGGGGTAGGGACAGATACGCAGTATTTT. Protein: CASSLGVTGVGTDTQYF. This chain joins TRBV13 and TRBJ2-3, with 7 bases lining up with TRBD1. Germline CDR1 PRHDT, CDR2 FYEKMQ (reference sequence). This CDR3 is built from 17 residues. Losses at the gene ends were 0 bases for V and 3 bases for J; bases not matched to a gene: 9.

J is TRBJ2-1 and V is TRBV5-1; possibly TRBD1 for D (5 bases). Trimming took 0 bases from V and 5 from J, leaving 12 bases between them. Germline assignment: CDR1 SGHRS and CDR2 YFSETQ. The CDR3 loop spans 15 amino acids. The CDR3 DNA sequence: TGCGCCAGCAGCTTGGTACAGGCAAAAAACAATGAGCAGTTCTTC. Its protein is CASSLVQAKNNEQFF.

The CDR3 region is CASSFATAVTTGELFF. Here the CDR3 DNA reads TGTGCCAGCAGCTTCGCCACAGCGGTTACCACCGGGGAGCTGTTTTTT. The chain joins TRBV5-5 to TRBJ2-2; D might be TRBD2 (5 bases). CDR3 length equals 16 residues. Germline V gene data show CDR1 as SGHKS and CDR2 as YYEKEE (reference sequence). The V gene lost 2 bases and the J gene lost 4 bases, with 15 bases spanning the gap.

This clonotype has at least ten counts. This chain's CDR3 is CASQRGLNYGYTF. The CDR3, as DNA: TGTGCCAGCCAAAGGGGACTTAACTATGGCTACACCTTC. J is TRBJ1-2 and V is TRBV5-5, with D perhaps matching TRBD1 (5 bases). Trimming cost V 7 bases and J 1 base, with 11 bases left between them. Germline assignment: CDR1 SGHKS and CDR2 YYEKEE (reference sequence). CDR3 length: 13 amino acids.

The chain joins TRBV4-1 to TRBJ1-4; TRBD1 is a possible D gene (6 bases). Germline V CDR1 and CDR2: MGHRA, YSYEKL. V gave up 2 bases and J gave up 8 bases, with 15 bases separating them. The CDR3 has 15 amino acids. CDR3 in amino acids: CASSQSIQGREKLFF. As DNA, the CDR3 is TGCGCCAGCAGCCAAAGTATACAGGGCAGAGAAAAACTGTTTTTT.

The sample holds many counts of this clonotype. The chain is built from TRBV24-1 and TRBJ2-2, with D possibly matching TRBD2 (6 bases). This CDR3 has 17 amino acids. CDR1 is KGHDR, CDR2 SFDVKD, per germline. The V end was cut by 4 bases, the J end by 4 bases, with 18 bases between. CDR3: CATSDPKVGGLTGELFF. DNA of the CDR3: TGTGCCACCAGTGACCCGAAGGTTGGAGGGCTCACCGGGGAGCTGTTTTTT.

There are a few counts of this clonotype. The chain combines TRBV5-6 with TRBJ2-1; 7 bases align to TRBD2. Per the germline V gene, CDR1 is SGHDT and CDR2 is YYEEEE. V shed 2 bases, J shed 10 bases, and the junction held 12 bases outside the gene matches. The CDR3 length is 15 residues. Here the CDR3 reads CASSLGPSGAGEQFF. CDR3 DNA: TGTGCCAGCAGCTTAGGGCCTAGCGGAGCGGGGGAGCAGTTCTTC.

This clonotype was detected only a few times. The chain combines TRBV7-6 with TRBJ1-1; TRBD1 might be the D (6 bases). The germline V gene has CDR1 SGHVS and CDR2 FNYEAQ. This CDR3 is 16 amino acids long. V was trimmed by 4 bases and J by 2 bases, leaving 17 bases between them. CDR3: CASSSDPTGLNTEAFF. The DNA for the CDR3 is TGTGCCAGCAGCTCGGACCCGACAGGCCTAAACACTGAAGCTTTCTTT. Filled out from reference TRBV7-6 and TRBJ1-1, the complete variable domain reads GAGVSQSPRYKVTKRGQDVALRCDPISGHVSLYWYRQALGQGPEFLTYFNYEAQQDKSGLPNDRFSAERPEGSISTLTIQRTEQRDSAMYRCASSSDPTGLNTEAFFGQGTRLTVV.

V is TRBV7-2 and J is TRBJ1-1; weak D call: TRBD1 (6 bases). Germline V gives CDR1 SGHTA, CDR2 FQGNSA. Trimming shortened V by 1 base and J by 4 bases, and 19 bases separated the two germline ends. This CDR3 region has 17 residues. The CDR3 DNA is TGTGCCAGCAGCTTAGGTGGGGTCGGGGGCCGGGGCACTGAAGCTTTCTTT. As protein: CASSLGGVGGRGTEAFF. The complete variable domain, with remaining parts taken from reference TRBV7-2 and TRBJ1-1, reads GAGVSQSPSNKVTEKGKDVELRCDPISGHTALYWYRQSLGQGLEFLIYFQGNSAPDKSGLPSDRFSAERTGGSVSTLTIQRTQQEDSAVYLCASSLGGVGGRGTEAFFGQGTRLTVV.

The sample holds many counts of this clonotype. The chain carries TRBV12-3 or TRBV12-4 and TRBJ2-2; D gene ambiguous. There are 14 residues in the CDR3. Deletions cut 3 bases from V and 6 bases from J, with 11 bases between. CDR3 loop: CASSLTLTAGELFF. The CDR3 coding sequence is TGTGCCAGCAGTTTGACACTGACGGCCGGGGAGCTGTTTTTT.

The chain uses TRBV28 and TRBJ2-1; TRBD2 matches at 8 bases. CDR3 size: 15 residues. CDR1 is MDHEN, CDR2 SYDVKM, per germline. Unmatched junction bases numbered 5, after V lost 3 bases and J lost 4 bases. CDR3: CASSFRPGGYNEQFF. DNA of the CDR3: TGTGCCAGCAGTTTTCGACCGGGAGGGTACAATGAGCAGTTCTTC. The variable domain in full, completed from reference TRBV28 and TRBJ2-1, reads DVKVTQSSRYLVKRTGEKVFLECVQDMDHENMFWYRQDPGLGLRLIYFSYDVKMKEKGDIPEGYSVSREKKERFSLILESASTNQTSMYLCASSFRPGGYNEQFFGPGTRLTVL.

In this sample, this clonotype turned up many times. This chain links TRBV2 with TRBJ1-1; no clear D gene. Trimming removed 8 bases from V and 1 base from J, with 11 bases in between. Germline-derived CDR1 and CDR2 are SNHLY and FYNNEI. This CDR3 has 13 amino acids. DNA of the CDR3: TGTGCCAGCCATGGGCGTGGGAACACTGAAGCTTTCTTT. It encodes CASHGRGNTEAFF.

The chain links TRBV5-1 to TRBJ1-2; possible D gene TRBD1, 6 bases. Germline CDR1 is SGHRS and CDR2 is YFSETQ. The CDR3 runs 16 residues. Between the trimmed V and J ends, which lost 3 bases and 8 bases, there was a span of 23 bases. The CDR3 coding sequence is TGCGCCAGCAGCTCGATCGGGGGGGGCCCCTTGGGCGGCTACACCTTC. Translation gives CASSSIGGGPLGGYTF.

This chain connects TRBV11-2 to TRBJ2-5; D unclear. The CDR3 loop spans 13 amino acids. Trimming shortened V by 3 bases and J by 3 bases, and 8 bases separated the two germline ends. Germline values: CDR1 SGHAT, CDR2 FQNNGV. In DNA form, the CDR3 reads TGTGCCAGCAGCTTTTTTGCGGAAGAGACCCAGTACTTC. Its translation is CASSFFAEETQYF.